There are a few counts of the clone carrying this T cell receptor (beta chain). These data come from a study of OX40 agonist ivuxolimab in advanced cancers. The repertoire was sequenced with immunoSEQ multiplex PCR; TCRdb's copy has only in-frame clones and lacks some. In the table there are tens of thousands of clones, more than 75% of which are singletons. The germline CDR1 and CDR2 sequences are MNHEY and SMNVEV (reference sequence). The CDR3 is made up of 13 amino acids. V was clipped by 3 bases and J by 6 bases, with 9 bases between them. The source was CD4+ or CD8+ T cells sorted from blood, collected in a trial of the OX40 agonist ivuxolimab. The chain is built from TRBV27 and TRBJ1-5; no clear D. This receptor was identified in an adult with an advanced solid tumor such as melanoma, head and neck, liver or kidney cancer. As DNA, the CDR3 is TGTGCCAGCAGTTTCCGAGAGAGTCAGCCCCAGCATTTT. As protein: CASSFRESQPQHF.